The clone carrying this T cell receptor (beta chain) was observed once. Its antigen is undetermined. Relative to the germline gene, one junction end is altered; a read error may explain this. This sample was included in a study of cytomegalovirus exposure and HLA in healthy donors. Study findings and constraints: Sequencing likely caused a cluster of highly shared sequence variants. In an earlier analysis, productive rearrangement rates for most beta V segments clustered near 87% or 30%.

The CDR3 is made up of 18 amino acids. CDR1 and CDR2 from the germline V gene are SSHAT and FNYEAQ (reference sequence). The PCR made use of 60 Vbeta and 13 Jbeta primers. In the authors' methods: In a later analysis, the count reached 80 million or so unique TCR beta chains, with about 10 million shared. This table comes from immunoSEQ multiplex PCR, and its TCRdb copy is limited to in-frame clones, with some not included. V, J and clone size derive from that table, while D and trimming were established from the DNA sequence. Of around 210,000 clones listed, around 77% are singletons. The gene calls are TRBV7-7 and TRBJ1-1; no clear D. The source of this sequence is a woman in her twenties or thirties in good health and CMV-seronegative. The source material was PBMCs. CDR3: CASSLMAPGTHMNTEAFF. The CDR3 DNA reads TGTGCTAGCAGCTTGATGGCCCCTGGTACCCATATGAACACTGAAGCTTTCTTT.